This note documents a single T cell receptor beta chain sequence. This specimen belongs to a study of blood T cell repertoires in COVID-19. For the study at large: T cells, B-cell-depleted T cells, or PBMCs supplied cDNA or gDNA.

Using immunoSEQ multiplex PCR, the repertoire was profiled, and TCRdb retains in-frame clones only, with some absent. In the table there are 430,000 or so clones, 70% to 90% of which are singletons. Per the germline V gene, CDR1 is SNHLY and CDR2 is FYNNEI. V lost 7 bases and J 2 bases, leaving 17 bases between the germline ends. CDR3 length equals 15 residues. V and J are TRBV2 and TRBJ1-2; a weak D match, TRBD1 (6 bases). The TCR sequence derives from a woman between 18 and 30 years old who had been exposed to COVID-19. The sample was PBMCs or T cells enriched from blood (not recorded which). CDR3 residues: CASIYTGQLNYGYTF. CDR3 sequence (DNA): TGTGCCAGCATCTATACGGGACAATTGAACTATGGCTACACCTTC.